This TCR beta chain stems from a study of blood T cells in healthy people across ages. Study findings and constraints: PBMCs left unsorted prevented a conclusive naive versus antigen-experienced comparison. CMV status of donors was unknown, possibly confounding expanded clonotype changes.

The CDR3 has 12 amino acids. In this sample, this clonotype turned up a few times. Its matching antigen is unknown. Then a second PCR, running roughly 7 to 11 cycles, was carried out with a sample-barcoded 5' primer and a J-beta primer mix. Every cDNA molecule carried a tag from a template-switch adaptor bearing 12 random nucleotides. TCRdb analysed the 5' RACE reads with MiXCR anew, one entry per CDR3 protein. Among fewer than 800,000 distinct CDR3 sequences listed, over 45% were seen once. Each donor gave roughly 9.8 milliliters of peripheral blood. This clonotype originated in a woman aged 55-69 years in good health. The J gene is TRBJ2-4, the V gene TRBV12-3 or TRBV12-4, with D possibly matching TRBD2 (6 bases). The J call may not be correct, given that the DNA end is closer to TRBJ2-7. Sequences were obtained from blood. CDR3 amino acids: CASNQVGGEQYF. The CDR3 nucleotides read TGTGCCAGCAACCAAGTGGGGGGCGAGCAGTACTTC.